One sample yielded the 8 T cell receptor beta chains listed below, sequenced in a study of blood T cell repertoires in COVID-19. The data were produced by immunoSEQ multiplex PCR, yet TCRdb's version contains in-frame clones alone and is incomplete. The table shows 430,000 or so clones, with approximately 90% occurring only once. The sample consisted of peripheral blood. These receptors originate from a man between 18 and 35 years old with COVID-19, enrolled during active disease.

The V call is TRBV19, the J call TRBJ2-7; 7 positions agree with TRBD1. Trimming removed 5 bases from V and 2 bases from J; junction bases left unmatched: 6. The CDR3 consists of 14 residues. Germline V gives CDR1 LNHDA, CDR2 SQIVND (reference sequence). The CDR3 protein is CASSPDRITYEQYF. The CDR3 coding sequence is TGTGCCAGTAGTCCGGACAGGATCACCTACGAGCAGTACTTC.

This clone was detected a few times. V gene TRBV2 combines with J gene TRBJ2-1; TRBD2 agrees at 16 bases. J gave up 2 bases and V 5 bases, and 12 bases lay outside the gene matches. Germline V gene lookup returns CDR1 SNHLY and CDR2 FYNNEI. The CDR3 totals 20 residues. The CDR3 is CASSRRKPGLAGGAYNEQFF. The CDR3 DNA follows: TGTGCCAGCAGTCGACGTAAGCCGGGACTAGCGGGAGGGGCCTACAATGAGCAGTTCTTC.

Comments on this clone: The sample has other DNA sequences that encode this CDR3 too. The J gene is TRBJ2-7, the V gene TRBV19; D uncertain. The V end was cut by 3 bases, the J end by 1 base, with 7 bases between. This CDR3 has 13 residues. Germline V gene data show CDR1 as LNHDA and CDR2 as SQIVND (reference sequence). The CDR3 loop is CASSIGGSYEQYF. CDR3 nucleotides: TGTGCCAGTAGTATCGGCGGATCCTACGAGCAGTACTTC.

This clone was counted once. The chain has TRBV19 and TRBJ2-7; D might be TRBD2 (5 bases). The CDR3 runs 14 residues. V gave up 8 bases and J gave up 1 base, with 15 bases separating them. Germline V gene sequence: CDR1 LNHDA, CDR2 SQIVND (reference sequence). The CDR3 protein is CASAFSGSSYEQYF. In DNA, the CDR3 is TGTGCCAGTGCCTTCTCGGGATCTTCCTACGAGCAGTACTTC. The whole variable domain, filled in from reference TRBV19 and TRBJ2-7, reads DGGITQSPKYLFRKEGQNVTLSCEQNLNHDAMYWYRQDPGQGLRLIYYSQIVNDFQKGDIAEGYSVSREKKESFPLTVTSAQKNPTAFYLCASAFSGSSYEQYFGPGTRLTVT.

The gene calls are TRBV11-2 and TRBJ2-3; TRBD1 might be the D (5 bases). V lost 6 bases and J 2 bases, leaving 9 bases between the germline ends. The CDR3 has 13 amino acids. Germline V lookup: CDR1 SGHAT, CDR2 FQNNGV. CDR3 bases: TGTGCCAGCAGGGGGCAGATCACAGATACGCAGTATTTT. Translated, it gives CASRGQITDTQYF.

The CDR3 sequence is CASSTLGQGNNEQFF. The CDR3 region has the DNA TGTGCCAGTAGTACCCTCGGACAGGGGAACAATGAGCAGTTCTTC. The chain combines TRBV19 with TRBJ2-1; 9 bases are a match to TRBD1. CDR3 length: 15 residues. V was pared by 4 bases and J by 5 bases, with 6 bases of the junction left unmatched. Germline CDR1 reads LNHDA; CDR2 reads SQIVND (reference sequence).

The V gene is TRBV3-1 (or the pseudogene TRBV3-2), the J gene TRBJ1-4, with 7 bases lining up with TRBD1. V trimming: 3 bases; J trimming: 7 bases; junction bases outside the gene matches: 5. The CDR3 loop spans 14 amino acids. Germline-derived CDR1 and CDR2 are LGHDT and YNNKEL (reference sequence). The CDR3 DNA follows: TGTGCCAGCAGCCATAGGCAGGGGGGTGAAAAACTGTTTTTT. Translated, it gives CASSHRQGGEKLFF.

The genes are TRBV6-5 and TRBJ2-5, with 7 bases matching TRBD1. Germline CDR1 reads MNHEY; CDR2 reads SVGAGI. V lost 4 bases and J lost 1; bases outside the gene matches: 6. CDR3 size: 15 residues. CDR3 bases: TGTGCCAGCAGTTTAGGCAGGGGGATCCAAGAGACCCAGTACTTC. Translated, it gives CASSLGRGIQETQYF.